Below, one T cell receptor beta chain is given with its context. The antigen is unknown. Germline loops: CDR1 LNHDA, CDR2 SQIVND (reference sequence). Trimming cost V 1 base and J 4 bases, with 5 bases left between them. The CDR3 extends over 13 amino acids. The sample belongs to a study of T cell responses to AZD1222 COVID-19 vaccine. Study-wide results and caveats: The study found Spike-specific TCR breadth and depth rose after two AZD1222 doses.

The table came from immunoSEQ multiplex PCR; TCRdb's copy has only in-frame clones and leaves some out. The table records about 150,000 clones, less than 95% of them present only once. The clonotype originates from an adult in good health. The V gene is TRBV19, the J gene TRBJ1-5; D unclear. Sample: peripheral blood, taken on day 0 of AZD1222 vaccination. The CDR3 DNA follows: TGTGCCAGTAGTATAGGCCCAAATCAGCCCCAGCATTTT. This encodes CASSIGPNQPQHF. The entire variable domain, with the rest obtained from reference TRBV19 and TRBJ1-5, is as follows: DGGITQSPKYLFRKEGQNVTLSCEQNLNHDAMYWYRQDPGQGLRLIYYSQIVNDFQKGDIAEGYSVSREKKESFPLTVTSAQKNPTAFYLCASSIGPNQPQHFGDGTRLSIL.